These 32 T cell receptor beta chains originate from one sample sequenced in a study of cytomegalovirus exposure and HLA in healthy donors. 60 Vbeta and 13 Jbeta primers were used in PCR. Sequencing was performed with immunoSEQ multiplex PCR; in TCRdb, only in-frame clones are kept and a portion is missing. The table has over 130,000 clones, approximately 80% seen once; the top ten hold about 2.5%. The specimen sequenced was PBMCs. The receptors derive from a man between 50 and 59 years old in good health and CMV-seronegative.

The V call is TRBV6-6, the J call TRBJ1-4, with TRBD1 identical over 8 bases. V lost 7 bases, J lost 8 bases, and 9 bases stayed unmatched. Germline V gives CDR1 MNHNY, CDR2 SVGAGI (reference sequence). There are 14 residues in the CDR3. CDR3 coding DNA: TGTGCCAGCACAACGGCACAGGGGGTAGAAAAACTGTTTTTT. This translates into CASTTAQGVEKLFF.

This chain uses TRBV5-4 with TRBJ2-7, with 7 bases aligning to TRBD1. The CDR3 consists of 14 residues. With V trimmed by 4 bases and J by 10 bases, 14 bases remained unmatched. Germline CDR1 reads SGHNT; CDR2 reads YYREEE (reference sequence). The CDR3, as DNA: TGTGCCAGCAGCCCAAGGACAGGAGATATTGGACAGTACTTC. Protein: CASSPRTGDIGQYF.

The chain uses TRBV11-2 and TRBJ1-3, with TRBD1 as a possible D gene (5 bases). The germline V gene has CDR1 SGHAT and CDR2 FQNNGV. The CDR3 is made up of 16 amino acids. With 1 base removed from V and 0 bases from J, the gap between germline ends came to 10 bases. This chain's CDR3 is CASSLAAGLSGNTIYF. In nucleotides, the CDR3 is TGTGCCAGCAGCTTAGCTGCAGGGCTCTCTGGAAACACCATATATTTT.

The chain uses TRBV27 and TRBJ1-1; no definite D call. The CDR3 sequence is 16 residues long. Trimming cost V 2 bases and J 0 bases, with 13 bases left between them. CDR1 and CDR2 (germline): MNHEY, SMNVEV (reference sequence). The CDR3 loop is CASSLTPQIMNTEAFF. The DNA for the CDR3 is TGTGCCAGCAGTTTAACCCCACAGATCATGAACACTGAAGCTTTCTTT.

This chain joins TRBV5-4 and TRBJ2-1, with D tentatively TRBD2 (5 bases). Germline CDR1 reads SGHNT; CDR2 reads YYREEE (reference sequence). The CDR3 is 15 residues long. V was trimmed by 0 bases and J by 5 bases, leaving 12 bases between them. For the CDR3, the DNA is TGTGCCAGCAGCTTGGCCACGGGGTCGAACAATGAGCAGTTCTTC. Translation gives CASSLATGSNNEQFF.

The chain uses TRBV2 and TRBJ1-5; no firm D call. This CDR3 region has 16 residues. CDR1 is SNHLY and CDR2 is FYNNEI in the germline V gene. Trimming left V 0 bases short and J 0 bases short, with 9 bases between. This chain's CDR3 is CASSEAQVYSNQPQHF. In DNA, the CDR3 is TGTGCCAGCAGTGAAGCCCAGGTTTATAGCAATCAGCCCCAGCATTTT.

The genes are TRBV5-8 and TRBJ1-6; D remains ambiguous. The CDR3 runs 15 residues. Per the germline V gene, CDR1 is SGHTS and CDR2 is YDEGEE. Trimming shortened V by 9 bases and J by 0 bases, and 13 bases separated the two germline ends. CDR3 region: CANARESSYNSPLHF. The CDR3 DNA is TGTGCCAACGCGAGGGAAAGCTCCTATAATTCACCCCTCCACTTT.

The V gene is TRBV15, the J gene TRBJ1-1, with no clear D. The CDR3 spans 14 residues. Trimming shortened V by 0 bases and J by 2 bases, and 7 bases separated the two germline ends. Germline V gives CDR1 LNHNV, CDR2 YYDKDF (reference sequence). The CDR3 region has the DNA TGTGCCACCAGCAGAGAGGCACCAAACACTGAAGCTTTCTTT. Translated, it gives CATSREAPNTEAFF.

The CDR3 spells CAWNPSGGPTGELFF. In DNA form, the CDR3 reads TGTGCCTGGAATCCTAGCGGGGGGCCCACCGGGGAGCTGTTTTTT. This chain joins TRBV30 and TRBJ2-2; 11 bases line up with TRBD2. Germline CDR1 reads GTSNPN; CDR2 reads SVGIG (reference sequence). Trimming removed 4 bases from V and 4 bases from J; junction bases left unmatched: 5. The CDR3 consists of 15 residues.

V usage is TRBV6-1 and J usage is TRBJ2-3; 8 bases are shared with TRBD2. This CDR3 contains 16 residues. V gave up 1 base and J gave up 2 bases; unmatched junction bases: 5. Germline assignment: CDR1 MNHNS and CDR2 SASEGT. The CDR3 DNA follows: TGTGCCAGCAGTGAAGGAAGCGGGGGAAACACAGATACGCAGTATTTT. It is translated as CASSEGSGGNTDTQYF.

The gene calls are TRBV11-2 and TRBJ1-1; D uncertain. There are 14 residues in the CDR3. The germline V and J ends were trimmed by 5 bases and 3 bases, with 13 bases remaining between them. Germline lookup yields CDR1 SGHAT and CDR2 FQNNGV. The CDR3 sequence is CASSNRPGDTEAFF. The CDR3 nucleotides read TGTGCCAGCAGCAATCGTCCCGGGGACACTGAAGCTTTCTTT.

This chain links TRBV5-4 with TRBJ1-1; D is possibly TRBD1 (6 bases). CDR1 and CDR2 (germline): SGHNT, YYREEE (reference sequence). The length of the CDR3 is 16 residues. V dropped 7 bases and J dropped 0 bases, with 19 bases sitting between them. The CDR3 loop reads CASLTGGGHLNTEAFF. The CDR3 DNA is TGTGCCAGCCTTACGGGGGGCGGCCATCTGAACACTGAAGCTTTCTTT.

The V call is TRBV7-9, the J call TRBJ1-1; possibly TRBD1 for D (6 bases). The CDR3 totals 12 residues. Looked up from germline, CDR1 is SEHNR and CDR2 is FQNEAQ (reference sequence). Trimming took off 4 bases at V and 11 bases at J, with 14 bases between the two ends. CDR3 sequence (DNA): TGTGCCAGCAGCTCGTTGGCAGGGGTCGCTTTCTTT. Translated: CASSSLAGVAFF. The full variable domain, with the rest looked up from reference TRBV7-9 and TRBJ1-1, is DTGVSQNPRHKITKRGQNVTFRCDPISEHNRLYWYRQTLGQGPEFLTYFQNEAQLEKSRLLSDRFSAERPKGSFSTLEIQRTEQGDSAMYLCASSSLAGVAFFGQGTRLTVV.

This clone was recorded a few times. This chain uses TRBV2 with TRBJ2-7; the match to TRBD1 covers 8 bases. The germline V gene has CDR1 SNHLY and CDR2 FYNNEI. V lost 6 bases to trimming and J lost 2 bases; unmatched junction nucleotides: 6. The CDR3 runs to 14 residues. The CDR3 loop reads CASRSGTGAYEQYF. In nucleotides, the CDR3 is TGTGCCAGCAGATCCGGGACAGGCGCCTACGAGCAGTACTTC.

The rearrangement uses TRBV5-6 and TRBJ2-2; D gene ambiguous. The CDR3 is made up of 15 amino acids. In germline, CDR1 is SGHDT, CDR2 YYEEEE. The V end lost 0 bases, the J end lost 2 bases, and 8 bases lay between the germline ends. The CDR3 loop is CASSLDFGNTGELFF. DNA for the CDR3: TGTGCCAGCAGCTTGGATTTCGGTAACACCGGGGAGCTGTTTTTT.

This clone was recorded once. This chain uses TRBV21-1 with TRBJ2-2; the table's D gene call, TRBD1, was not cross checked with the DNA. TRBV21-1 is deemed a pseudogene. This CDR3 is 17 amino acids long. CDR3 region: CASSKDVQDRGTGELFF. As DNA, the CDR3 is TGTGCCAGCAGCAAAGATGTCCAGGACAGGGGTACCGGGGAGCTGTTTTTT.

The V call is TRBV5-1, the J call TRBJ1-1; tentative D call: TRBD1 (6 bases). The germline gives CDR1 SGHRS, CDR2 YFSETQ. The CDR3 is 16 residues long. Trimming pared 0 bases from V and 1 base from J, leaving 13 bases between. The CDR3 is CASSLGVGARNTEAFF. DNA for the CDR3: TGCGCCAGCAGCTTGGGGGTGGGGGCTCGGAACACTGAAGCTTTCTTT.

The V and J genes are TRBV28 and TRBJ2-2; D possibly corresponds to TRBD2 (6 bases). CDR1 and CDR2 (germline): MDHEN, SYDVKM. Between the trimmed V and J ends, which lost 4 bases and 8 bases, there was a span of 23 bases. This CDR3 spans 17 amino acids. CDR3 region: CASSSGRGAGRYGELFF. The DNA of the CDR3 is TGTGCCAGCAGTTCCGGAAGAGGGGCAGGGAGGTATGGGGAGCTGTTTTTT.

The chain employs TRBV6-1 and TRBJ1-6; TRBD1 matches at 9 bases. The CDR3 loop spans 13 amino acids. V was pared by 7 bases and J by 9 bases, with 4 bases of the junction left unmatched. Germline-derived CDR1 and CDR2 are MNHNS and SASEGT. The DNA of the CDR3 is TGTGCCAGCACGGACAGGGGCGGTTCACCCCTCCACTTT. Protein sequence: CASTDRGGSPLHF.

This chain connects TRBV7-9 to TRBJ1-1; perhaps TRBD1 as D (5 bases). V lost 5 bases to trimming and J lost 0 bases, with 13 bases between them. This CDR3 has 15 residues. Per the germline V gene, CDR1 is SEHNR and CDR2 is FQNEAQ (reference sequence). CDR3 DNA: TGTGCCAGCAGCACCCTCGACAGCCTGAACACTGAAGCTTTCTTT. It codes for CASSTLDSLNTEAFF.

The chain is built from TRBV27 and TRBJ2-3, with a weak D call TRBD2 (6 bases). CDR3 length: 14 amino acids. CDR1 MNHEY and CDR2 SMNVEV come from the germline V gene (reference sequence). V gave up 2 bases and J gave up 5 bases, with 11 bases separating them. The CDR3 nucleotides are TGTGCCAGCAGTTTAGGTGGTAGCGGAGATACGCAGTATTTT. Protein sequence: CASSLGGSGDTQYF.

The genes are TRBV28 and TRBJ2-7, with D possibly matching TRBD2 (6 bases). Per germline, CDR1 MDHEN and CDR2 SYDVKM. The V gene lost 4 bases and the J gene lost 7 bases, with 20 bases spanning the gap. The CDR3 length is 15 residues. CDR3 DNA: TGTGCCAGCAGTTCTCCCCCCGGGGGTGTTTTTGAGCAGTACTTC. Amino acids: CASSSPPGGVFEQYF.

The V gene is TRBV4-2, the J gene TRBJ1-3, with no clear D. CDR3 size: 14 residues. Per germline, CDR1 LGHNA and CDR2 YNFKEQ. Trimming removed 7 bases from V and 3 bases from J, with 13 bases in between. CDR3 amino acids: CASTSRDFGNTIYF. The CDR3 DNA reads as TGTGCCAGCACCTCGAGGGATTTTGGAAACACCATATATTTT.

The V and J genes are TRBV7-9 and TRBJ2-2; 9 positions agree with TRBD1. Germline assignment: CDR1 SEHNR and CDR2 FQNEAQ (reference sequence). V lost 3 bases, J lost 6 bases, and 5 bases stayed unmatched. The CDR3 runs 15 residues. The DNA of the CDR3 is TGTGCCAGCAGCTTCCCGGGACAGGGTCCCGGGGAGCTGTTTTTT. It codes for CASSFPGQGPGELFF.

This chain links TRBV11-2 with TRBJ2-7; TRBD2 matches 12 bases. This CDR3 has 15 amino acids. Germline V CDR1 and CDR2: SGHAT, FQNNGV. V lost 4 bases, J lost 4 bases, and 5 bases stayed unmatched. CDR3 protein: CASSSSGTSGYEQYF. The CDR3, as DNA: TGTGCCAGCAGCTCTTCCGGGACTAGCGGGTACGAGCAGTACTTC.

The J gene is TRBJ2-4, the V gene TRBV4-1, with D tentatively TRBD2 (6 bases). Germline CDR1 reads MGHRA; CDR2 reads YSYEKL. This CDR3 comprises 16 residues. Trimming removed 1 base at V and 0 bases at J, with 10 bases between. CDR3 sequence reads: CASSQVTGVAKNIQYF. Written as DNA, the CDR3 is TGCGCCAGCAGCCAAGTTACGGGAGTAGCCAAAAACATTCAGTACTTC.

The rearrangement joins TRBV15 to TRBJ1-2; 12 bases align to TRBD1. V was clipped by 8 bases and J by 6 bases; unmatched bases: 4. This CDR3 contains 13 residues. Per the germline V gene, CDR1 is LNHNV and CDR2 is YYDKDF (reference sequence). The CDR3: CATGTGGFHGYTF. DNA for the CDR3: TGTGCCACCGGGACAGGGGGCTTCCATGGCTACACCTTC. The full variable domain, its missing parts supplied by reference TRBV15 and TRBJ1-2, is DAMVIQNPRYQVTQFGKPVTLSCSQTLNHNVMYWYQQKSSQAPKLLFHYYDKDFNNEADTPDNFQSRRPNTSFCFLDIRSPGLGDTAMYLCATGTGGFHGYTFGSGTRLTVV.

As to this clone: The sample contains more than one DNA sequence encoding this CDR3. The chain couples TRBV28 to TRBJ2-7, with D unclear. The germline gives CDR1 MDHEN, CDR2 SYDVKM. This CDR3 has 12 residues. V lost 1 base to trimming and J lost 1 base, with 2 bases between them. CDR3 residues: CASSLSSYEQYF. The CDR3 DNA follows: TGTGCCAGCAGTTTATCTTCCTACGAGCAGTACTTC.

The chain employs TRBV6-1 and TRBJ1-1, with 11 nucleotides matching TRBD1. CDR3 length: 14 amino acids. Trimming removed 4 bases from V and 10 bases from J; junction bases left unmatched: 8. Germline CDR1 reads MNHNS; CDR2 reads SASEGT. Here the CDR3 reads CASSAGQGAVGAFF. CDR3 bases: TGTGCCAGCAGTGCCGGACAGGGGGCCGTTGGAGCTTTCTTT.

The chain has TRBV5-1 and TRBJ1-1; D ambiguous. The CDR3 is 13 residues long. The V gene lost 0 bases and the J gene lost 10 bases, with 13 bases spanning the gap. Germline CDR1 is SGHRS and CDR2 is YFSETQ. Here the CDR3 reads CASSLASPARAFF. As DNA, the CDR3 is TGCGCCAGCAGCTTGGCGTCACCTGCCAGAGCTTTCTTT. The whole variable domain, remainder taken from reference TRBV5-1 and TRBJ1-1, is KAGVTQTPRYLIKTRGQQVTLSCSPISGHRSVSWYQQTPGQGLQFLFEYFSETQRNKGNFPGRFSGRQFSNSRSEMNVSTLELGDSALYLCASSLASPARAFFGQGTRLTVV.

The chain carries TRBV2 and TRBJ2-1, with D perhaps matching TRBD1 (7 bases). The CDR3 is made up of 16 amino acids. V was cut by 5 bases and J by 4 bases, with 18 bases left in between. CDR1 and CDR2 (germline): SNHLY, FYNNEI. Here the CDR3 DNA reads TGTGCCAGCAGTAGGGCGGGACAGATCCCTTACAATGAGCAGTTCTTC. Protein sequence: CASSRAGQIPYNEQFF. The complete variable domain, with remaining parts taken from reference TRBV2 and TRBJ2-1, reads EPEVTQTPSHQVTQMGQEVILRCVPISNHLYFYWYRQILGQKVEFLVSFYNNEISEKSEIFDDQFSVERPDGSNFTLKIRSTKLEDSAMYFCASSRAGQIPYNEQFFGPGTRLTVL.

CDR3 residues: CASSKSGEADTQYF. As DNA, the CDR3 is TGTGCCAGCAGTAAAAGCGGGGAGGCAGATACGCAGTATTTT. The rearrangement uses TRBV27 and TRBJ2-3, with 7 positions matching TRBD2. The germline gives CDR1 MNHEY, CDR2 SMNVEV (reference sequence). The trim removed 5 bases at V and 4 bases at J, leaving 6 bases unmatched. This CDR3 contains 14 residues.